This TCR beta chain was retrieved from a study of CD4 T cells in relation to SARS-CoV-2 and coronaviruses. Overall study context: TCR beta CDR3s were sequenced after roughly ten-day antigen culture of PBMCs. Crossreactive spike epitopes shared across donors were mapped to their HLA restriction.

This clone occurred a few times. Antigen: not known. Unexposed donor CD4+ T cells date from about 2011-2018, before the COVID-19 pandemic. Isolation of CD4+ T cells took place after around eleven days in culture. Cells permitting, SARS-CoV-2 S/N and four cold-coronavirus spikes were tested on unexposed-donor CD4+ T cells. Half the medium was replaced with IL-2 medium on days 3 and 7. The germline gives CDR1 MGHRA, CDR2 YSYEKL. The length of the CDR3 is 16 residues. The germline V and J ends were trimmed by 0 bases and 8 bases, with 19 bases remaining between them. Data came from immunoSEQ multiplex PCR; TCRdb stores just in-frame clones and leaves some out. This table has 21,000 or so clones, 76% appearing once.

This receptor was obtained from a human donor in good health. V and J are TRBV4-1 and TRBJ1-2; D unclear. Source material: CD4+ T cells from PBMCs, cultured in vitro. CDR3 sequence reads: CASSQDRETRGVGYTF. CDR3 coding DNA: TGCGCCAGCAGCCAAGACCGTGAAACCCGGGGTGTAGGCTACACCTTC.